This entry features one T cell receptor beta chain sequence. TCRdb keeps only in-frame clones here, not all; method: immunoSEQ multiplex PCR. Altogether a few hundred thousand clones are present, 87% being singletons, with the ten largest covering about a tenth. This entry belongs to a study of blood T cell repertoires in COVID-19. Individuals drawn from around 25 US areas were about 18 to 95 years old. Participants had their cohort set by participant-reported clinical history. V was clipped by 5 bases and J by 5 bases; unmatched bases: 7. Germline V lookup: CDR1 SEHNR, CDR2 FQNEAQ (reference sequence). The CDR3 sequence is 15 residues long.

The V gene is TRBV7-9, the J gene TRBJ2-1, with 9 nucleotides matching TRBD2. This receptor was obtained from a man between 18 and 29 years old with acute COVID-19. The sequenced material came from PBMCs or T cells enriched from blood (not recorded which). CDR3 nucleotides: TGTGCCAGCAGCCCCGTAGCGGGAGTAGACAATGAGCAGTTCTTC. Translating gives CASSPVAGVDNEQFF.